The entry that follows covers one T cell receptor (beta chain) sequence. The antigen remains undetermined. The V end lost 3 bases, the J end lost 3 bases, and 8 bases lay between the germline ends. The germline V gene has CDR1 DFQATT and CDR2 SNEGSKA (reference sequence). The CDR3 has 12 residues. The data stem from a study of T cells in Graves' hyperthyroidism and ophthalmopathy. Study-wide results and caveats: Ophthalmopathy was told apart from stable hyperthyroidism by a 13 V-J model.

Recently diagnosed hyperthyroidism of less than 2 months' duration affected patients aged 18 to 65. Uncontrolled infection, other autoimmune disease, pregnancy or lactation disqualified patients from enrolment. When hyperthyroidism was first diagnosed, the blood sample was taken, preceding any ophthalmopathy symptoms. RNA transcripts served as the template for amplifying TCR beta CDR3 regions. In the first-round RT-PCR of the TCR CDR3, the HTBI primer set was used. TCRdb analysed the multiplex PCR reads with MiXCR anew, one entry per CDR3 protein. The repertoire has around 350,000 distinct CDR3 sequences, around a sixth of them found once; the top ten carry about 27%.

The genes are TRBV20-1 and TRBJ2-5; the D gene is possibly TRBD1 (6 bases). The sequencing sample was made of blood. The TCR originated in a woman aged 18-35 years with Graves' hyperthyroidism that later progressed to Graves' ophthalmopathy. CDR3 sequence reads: CSARDRKETQYF. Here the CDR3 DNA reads TGCAGTGCTAGGGACAGAAAAGAGACCCAGTACTTC.